One and the same sample provided the 15 T cell receptor beta chains below, sequenced in a study of T cells in localized non-small cell lung cancer. Sequenced by immunoSEQ multiplex PCR; TCRdb stores in-frame clones only, minus some. The sample has approximately 26,000 clones, over 75% seen once; the top ten hold around a tenth. The sequenced sample was peripheral blood, obtained before any cancer treatment. These receptors came from a man between 40 and 70 years old with stage III squamous cell lung carcinoma.

This clone was counted between two and nine times. J is TRBJ1-1 and V is TRBV30, with D possibly matching TRBD1 (6 bases). V lost 4 bases, J lost 8 bases, and 14 bases lay in between. The V gene's germline CDR1 is GTSNPN and CDR2 SVGIG (reference sequence). The CDR3 spans 12 residues. The CDR3, as DNA: TGTGCCTGGATCAGCGGGGGGCGCGAAGCTTTCTTT. It encodes CAWISGGREAFF. The whole variable domain, filled in from reference TRBV30 and TRBJ1-1, reads SQTIHQWPATLVQPVGSPLSLECTVEGTSNPNLYWYRQAAGRGLQLLFYSVGIGQISSEVPQNLSASRPQDRQFILSSKKLLLSDSGFYLCAWISGGREAFFGQGTRLTVV.

This clone was found a few times. This chain joins TRBV15 and TRBJ2-3, with unresolved D. The germline V gene encodes CDR1 LNHNV and CDR2 YYDKDF (reference sequence). The CDR3 totals 12 residues. Trimming took 0 bases from V and 8 from J, leaving 6 bases between them. The CDR3 nucleotides read TGTGCCACCAGCAGAGAAAAAATTACGCAGTATTTT. This gives the protein CATSREKITQYF.

This clone was observed a few times. The chain has TRBV28 and TRBJ2-1, with 16 bases identical to TRBD2. V dropped 5 bases and J dropped 1; count of bases not matched to a gene: 5. The V gene's germline CDR1 is MDHEN and CDR2 SYDVKM. The CDR3 extends over 18 amino acids. CDR3 DNA: TGTGCCAGCAGTACGGGACTAGCGGGAGGGTGGTCCTACAATGAGCAGTTCTTC. This translates into CASSTGLAGGWSYNEQFF.

The chain has TRBV7-8 and TRBJ2-1; 7 nucleotides match TRBD1. This CDR3 is 13 amino acids long. Germline V lookup: CDR1 SGHVS, CDR2 FQNEAQ. Germline trimming cut 1 base from V and 13 bases from J; bases unmatched to any gene: 7. CDR3 protein: CASSLVLTGLQFF. In DNA form, the CDR3 reads TGTGCCAGCAGCTTAGTTCTGACAGGGCTCCAGTTCTTC.

The chain combines TRBV27 with TRBJ1-1; 7 positions agree with TRBD1. With V trimmed by 1 base and J by 3 bases, 5 bases remained unmatched. The CDR3 runs 15 residues. The germline gives CDR1 MNHEY, CDR2 SMNVEV (reference sequence). For the CDR3, the DNA is TGTGCCAGCAGTTTATATGAGGGGGCAGACACTGAAGCTTTCTTT. It is translated as CASSLYEGADTEAFF.

This chain links TRBV10-3 with TRBJ2-4; D gene unclear. Germline V gene data show CDR1 as ENHRY and CDR2 as SYGVKD. This CDR3 contains 14 residues. Trimming pared 2 bases from V and 2 bases from J, leaving 7 bases between. The CDR3 reads CAISEGEPKNIQYF. DNA for the CDR3: TGTGCCATCAGTGAGGGGGAACCCAAAAACATTCAGTACTTC.

The rearrangement links TRBV11-2 to TRBJ2-3; TRBD2 matches 10 bases. The CDR3 is 16 residues long. Germline CDR1 is SGHAT and CDR2 is FQNNGV. J gave up 3 bases and V 1 base, and 4 bases lay outside the gene matches. Written as DNA, the CDR3 is TGTGCCAGCAGCTTAGTATTAGCGGGGGGTACAGATACGCAGTATTTT. It yields the protein CASSLVLAGGTDTQYF. Using reference TRBV11-2 and TRBJ2-3 for the parts outside the CDR3, the full variable domain is EAGVAQSPRYKIIEKRQSVAFWCNPISGHATLYWYQQILGQGPKLLIQFQNNGVVDDSQLPKDRFSAERLKGVDSTLKIQPAKLEDSAVYLCASSLVLAGGTDTQYFGPGTRLTVL.

The chain joins TRBV7-2 to TRBJ1-2, with D possibly matching TRBD1 (6 bases). Trimming shortened V by 1 base and J by 4 bases, and 16 bases separated the two germline ends. The germline CDR1 and CDR2 sequences are SGHTA and FQGNSA. This CDR3 has 16 amino acids. The CDR3 loop reads CASSLGGGGLGYGYTF. CDR3 coding DNA: TGTGCCAGCAGCTTAGGGGGAGGGGGTTTGGGCTATGGCTACACCTTC.

In nucleotides, the CDR3 is TGTGCCAGCAGCTTATCGGGTGAGAATCAGCCCCAGCATTTT. Protein product: CASSLSGENQPQHF. V and J are TRBV7-6 and TRBJ1-5; D is uncertain. CDR1 is SGHVS and CDR2 is FNYEAQ in the germline V gene. Trimming pared 2 bases from V and 4 bases from J, leaving 9 bases between. This CDR3 region has 14 residues.

This clone was picked up a small number of times. The chain recombines TRBV30 with TRBJ2-3, with a possible D match to TRBD2 (6 bases). Trimming removed 3 bases from V and 4 bases from J, with 11 bases in between. CDR1 and CDR2 from the germline V gene are GTSNPN and SVGIG (reference sequence). There are 13 residues in the CDR3. The CDR3 spells CAWRLALADTQYF. The CDR3 DNA follows: TGTGCCTGGAGACTAGCTTTGGCAGATACGCAGTATTTT.

The V call is TRBV29-1, the J call TRBJ2-1; D call uncertain. Germline V CDR1 and CDR2: SQVTM, ANQGSEA. V lost 3 bases and J lost 10, with 4 bases in between. The CDR3 sequence is 9 residues long. The CDR3 here is CSVDQEQFF. In DNA form, the CDR3 reads TGCAGCGTTGACCAGGAGCAGTTCTTC.

The chain employs TRBV6-1 and TRBJ2-7, with TRBD1 matching over 8 bases. The CDR3 covers 12 residues. Trimming took 6 bases from V and 5 from J; bases not matched to a gene: 3. Per germline, CDR1 MNHNS and CDR2 SASEGT. CDR3 sequence reads: CASRQGVNEQYV. CDR3 DNA sequence: TGTGCCAGCAGACAGGGGGTGAACGAGCAGTACGTC.

This chain joins TRBV7-9 and TRBJ2-5; maybe TRBD1 (5 bases). Germline V gene data show CDR1 as SEHNR and CDR2 as FQNEAQ (reference sequence). V was shortened by 3 bases and J by 1 base, with 12 bases between the two germline ends. The CDR3 consists of 15 residues. CDR3 region: CASSLSDSLQETQYF. Written as DNA, the CDR3 is TGTGCCAGCAGCTTGAGTGACAGCCTCCAAGAGACCCAGTACTTC.

The chain couples TRBV27 to TRBJ2-3; D unresolved. V was cut by 5 bases and J by 0 bases, with 12 bases left in between. CDR1 and CDR2 (germline): MNHEY, SMNVEV (reference sequence). The CDR3 totals 15 residues. The CDR3, as DNA: TGTGCCAGCAGTAGCCAGAGACATAGCACAGATACGCAGTATTTT. Its protein product is CASSSQRHSTDTQYF.

The chain has TRBV5-1 and TRBJ2-1, with 8 positions matching TRBD2. Per the germline V gene, CDR1 is SGHRS and CDR2 is YFSETQ. Trimming at V came to 2 bases and at J to 2 bases, leaving 6 bases not matched to a gene. This CDR3 has 16 residues. CDR3 nucleotides: TGCGCCAGCAGCTTAGGTAGCGGGAAAACCTACAATGAGCAGTTCTTC. Its protein is CASSLGSGKTYNEQFF.